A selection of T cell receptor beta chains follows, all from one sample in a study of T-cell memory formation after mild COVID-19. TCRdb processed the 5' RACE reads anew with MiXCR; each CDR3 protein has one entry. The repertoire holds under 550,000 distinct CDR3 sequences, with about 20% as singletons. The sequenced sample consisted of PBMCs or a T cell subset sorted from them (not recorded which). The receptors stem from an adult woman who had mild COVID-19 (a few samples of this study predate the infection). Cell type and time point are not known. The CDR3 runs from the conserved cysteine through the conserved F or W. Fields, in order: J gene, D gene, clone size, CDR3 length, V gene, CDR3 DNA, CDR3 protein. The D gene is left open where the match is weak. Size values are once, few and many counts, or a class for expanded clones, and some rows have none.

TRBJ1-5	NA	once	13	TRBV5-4	TGTGCCAGCAGCTTGGACACCAATCAGCCCCAGCATTTT	CASSLDTNQPQHF
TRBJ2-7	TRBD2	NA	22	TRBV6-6	TGTGCCAGCAGTTACGAAGTGGGGTTAGGGGTTGCTAGCGGGAGGCCCCTCTACGAGCAGTACTTC	CASSYEVGLGVASGRPLYEQYF
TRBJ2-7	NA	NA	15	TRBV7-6	TGTGCCAGCAGCTTGGGTTGGCAGGGAAGCTACGAGCAGTACTTC	CASSLGWQGSYEQYF
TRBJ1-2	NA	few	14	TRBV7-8	TGTGCCAGCAGCTTAACTTGGGACGGCTATGGCTACACCTTC	CASSLTWDGYGYTF
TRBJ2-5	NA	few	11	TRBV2	TGTGCCAGCAGTGAAGAGAGGACCCAGTACTTC	CASSEERTQYF
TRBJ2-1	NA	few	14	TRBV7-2	TGTGCCAGCAGCTTAGATAGCTTCTACAATGAGCAGTTCTTC	CASSLDSFYNEQFF
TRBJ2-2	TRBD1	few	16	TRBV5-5	TGTGCCAGCAGCTTGTTTCAGGGGGTGAACACCGGGGAGCTGTTTTTT	CASSLFQGVNTGELFF
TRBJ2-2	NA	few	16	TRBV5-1	TGCGCCAGCAGCTTGCTCAGTGGTTCAGGCACCGGGGAGCTGTTTTTT	CASSLLSGSGTGELFF
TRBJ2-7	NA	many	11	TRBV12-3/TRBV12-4	TGTGCCAGCAGTTTAGCGACAGAGCAGTACTTC	CASSLATEQYF
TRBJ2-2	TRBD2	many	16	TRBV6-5	TGTGCCAGCAGTCCCGGACTAGCGGGTGTCACCGGGGAGCTGTTTTTT	CASSPGLAGVTGELFF
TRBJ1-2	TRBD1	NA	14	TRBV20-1	TGCAGTGCTAGGAACAGGGGTGCCGGCTATGGCTACACCTTC	CSARNRGAGYGYTF
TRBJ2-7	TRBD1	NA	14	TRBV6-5	TGTGCCAGCACCCCGAGACAGGGCGACTACGAGCAGTACTTC	CASTPRQGDYEQYF
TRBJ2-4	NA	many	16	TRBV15	TGTGCCACCAGCAGAGAGGCGGCGATAGCCAAAAACATTCAGTACTTC	CATSREAAIAKNIQYF
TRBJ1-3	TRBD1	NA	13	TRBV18	TGTGCCAGCTCACCACCGCAGGGGGACACCATATATTTT	CASSPPQGDTIYF
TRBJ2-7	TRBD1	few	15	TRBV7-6	TGTGCCAGCAGCCCACGCGGACAGGGTTTTTACGAGCAGTACTTC	CASSPRGQGFYEQYF
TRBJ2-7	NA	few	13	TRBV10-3	TGTGCCATCAGATCCAGGGAGAACTACGAGCAGTACTTC	CAIRSRENYEQYF
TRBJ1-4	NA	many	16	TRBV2	TGTGCCAGCAGTGAAGCGCCCCTGGGAACTAATGAAAAACTGTTTTTT	CASSEAPLGTNEKLFF
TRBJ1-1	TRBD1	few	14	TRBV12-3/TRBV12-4	TGTGCCAGCAGTTGGGACAGGGTAAACACTGAAGCTTTCTTT	CASSWDRVNTEAFF
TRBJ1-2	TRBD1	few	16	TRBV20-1	TGCAGTGCTAGAGATCCTCGCGGACAGGGTGCCTATGGCTACACCTTC	CSARDPRGQGAYGYTF
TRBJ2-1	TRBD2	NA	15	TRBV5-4	TGTGCCAGCAGCTTGGCTCTAGCGGGGGACAATGAGCAGTTCTTC	CASSLALAGDNEQFF
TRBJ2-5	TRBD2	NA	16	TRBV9	TGTGCCAGCAGCGTCAACCAGCGGGAGGGGGAAGAGACCCAGTACTTC	CASSVNQREGEETQYF
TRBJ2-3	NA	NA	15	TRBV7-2	TGTGCCAGCAGCTTAGCAGGGACTGCTACAGATACGCAGTATTTT	CASSLAGTATDTQYF